This TCR beta chain was captured by sequencing in a study of blood T cell repertoires in COVID-19. The CDR3 is made up of 16 amino acids. Trimming cost V 0 bases and J 1 base, with 9 bases left between them. Germline V gene sequence: CDR1 SGHNT, CDR2 YENEEA. Generated by immunoSEQ multiplex PCR, the TCRdb table keeps only in-frame clones and is missing some. Of about 150,000 clones in the sample, 84% were seen once. This clonotype originated in a man in his 70s with acute or convalescent COVID-19. Source material: peripheral blood. This chain joins TRBV11-3 and TRBJ2-2; no clear D gene. As DNA, the CDR3 is TGTGCCAGCAGCTTAGATTCGGGTCAGAACACCGGGGAGCTGTTTTTT. Amino acids: CASSLDSGQNTGELFF.